Listed below are T cell receptor beta chains from one sample, sequenced in a study of cytomegalovirus exposure and HLA in healthy donors. This table comes from immunoSEQ multiplex PCR, and its TCRdb copy is limited to in-frame clones, with some not included. The sample has some 110,000 clones; about 82% are singletons. Sample: PBMCs. These TCRs come from a man between 18 and 35 years old in good health and CMV-seronegative. Both conserved end residues are part of each CDR3. D genes are given only for firm matches. Only some rows state a clone size, as once, few, many or a class for expanded clones.

clone size | J gene | V gene | D gene | CDR3 DNA | CDR3 protein
NA | TRBJ2-3 | TRBV11-3 | NA | TGTGCCAGCAGCTTGGGGGCTAGCACAGATACGCAGTATTTT | CASSLGASTDTQYF
NA | TRBJ2-7 | TRBV19 | TRBD1 | TGTGCCAGTGGGACAGGTGGATATAGGGGTCACTACGAGCAGTACTTC | CASGTGGYRGHYEQYF
NA | TRBJ2-7 | TRBV30 | TRBD2 | TGTGCCTGGAGTGCTCTAGCGGGACGCGAGCAGTACTTC | CAWSALAGREQYF
few | TRBJ2-7 | TRBV27 | NA | TGTGCCAGCAGTTTGGGCCTTGGCTCCTACGAGCAGTACTTC | CASSLGLGSYEQYF
few | TRBJ1-1 | TRBV25-1 | NA | TGTGCCAGCAGTGTTAGCACTGAAGCTTTCTTT | CASSVSTEAFF
NA | TRBJ1-2 | TRBV30 | NA | TGTGCCTGGAGTGTACTCGGCCAGGGTGAAAGTTATGGCTACACCTTC | CAWSVLGQGESYGYTF
NA | TRBJ1-2 | TRBV29-1 | NA | TGCAGCGCCATGAGACAGGACTATGGCTACACCTTC | CSAMRQDYGYTF
once | TRBJ2-1 | TRBV5-5 | NA | TGTGCCAGCAGCTTGAAGCGAATGTACAATGAGCAGTTCTTC | CASSLKRMYNEQFF
few | TRBJ1-1 | TRBV30 | NA | TGTGCCTGGAGTGTCGGCGGTGAAGCTTTCTTT | CAWSVGGEAFF
NA | TRBJ1-2 | TRBV2 | NA | TGTGCCAGCAGTGAAACTACAGGTTCGATCTATGGCTACACCTTC | CASSETTGSIYGYTF
NA | TRBJ2-1 | TRBV6-6 | TRBD1 | TGTGCCAGCAGTTACTCGGGACAGGGCGGCCCCAATGAGCAGTTCTTC | CASSYSGQGGPNEQFF
NA | TRBJ1-5 | TRBV25-1 | NA | TGTGCCAGCAGTGAGAGGGACTGGTATCAGCCCCAGCATTTT | CASSERDWYQPQHF
NA | TRBJ1-1 | TRBV5-1 | TRBD1 | TGCGCCAGCAGCTTCCGGGACAGGGGAAGGGTAGGGGGCACTGAAGCTTTCTTT | CASSFRDRGRVGGTEAFF
NA | TRBJ2-7 | TRBV6-5 | TRBD2 | TGTGCCAGCAGCTTAGCGGGAAATTCCTACGAGCAGTACTTC | CASSLAGNSYEQYF
NA | TRBJ2-1 | TRBV6-4 | TRBD2 | TGTGCCAGCAGTGACATAGGTAGGGGAGGGAGCAATGAGCAGTTCTTC | CASSDIGRGGSNEQFF
NA | TRBJ2-2 | TRBV11-2 | NA | TGTGCCACCATGGGACTTCCAGCCAACACCGGGGAGCTGTTTTTT | CATMGLPANTGELFF
NA | TRBJ2-7 | TRBV6-1 | NA | TGTGCCAGCAGTGAACCGACGACAGGTGGATACGAGCAGTACTTC | CASSEPTTGGYEQYF
NA | TRBJ2-1 | TRBV4-1 | TRBD2 | TGCGCCAGCAGCCCCGGACTAGCGGGAGGCGATGAGCAGTTCTTC | CASSPGLAGGDEQFF
NA | TRBJ2-7 | TRBV20-1 | NA | TGCAGTGCTCCCGACAGGTACGAGCAGTACTTC | CSAPDRYEQYF
NA | TRBJ1-2 | TRBV15 | TRBD1 | TGTGCCACCGCTCCCGGGACAGGGACCCATGGCTACACCTTC | CATAPGTGTHGYTF
NA | TRBJ2-5 | TRBV18 | TRBD1 | TGTGCCAGCTCTCACGGACAGGTGGGAGAGACCCAGTACTTC | CASSHGQVGETQYF
once | TRBJ2-7 | TRBV7-9 | TRBD1 | TGTGCCAGCAGCCGCTCTCCGGGACAGGGGGGCGACGAGCAGTACTTC | CASSRSPGQGGDEQYF
NA | TRBJ1-2 | TRBV9 | NA | TGTGCCAGCAGCGTAGTTGACAGAACTTATGGCTACACCTTC | CASSVVDRTYGYTF
NA | TRBJ2-1 | TRBV1 | NA | TGCACCAGCAGCCACCCGACAGGCATCTACAATGAGCAGTTCTTC | CTSSHPTGIYNEQFF
NA | TRBJ2-7 | TRBV6-5 | TRBD1 | TGTGCCAGCAGGTATACAGGGGGGTTTAGGGACGAGCAGTACTTC | CASRYTGGFRDEQYF
NA | TRBJ2-1 | TRBV5-1 | TRBD2 | TGCGCCAGCAGGGGGACTAGCGGGACGCGGAATGAGCAGTTCTTC | CASRGTSGTRNEQFF
NA | TRBJ2-7 | TRBV5-1 | NA | TGCGCCAGCAGCTCAACTGACAGGCCCTACGAGCAGTACTTC | CASSSTDRPYEQYF
NA | TRBJ1-4 | TRBV30 | TRBD1 | TGTGCCTGGAGTTCATTGCTGAGACAGGGTAATGAAAAACTGTTTTTT | CAWSSLLRQGNEKLFF